The subject of this entry is one T cell receptor beta chain. The sample comes from a study of graft-versus-host responses after intestinal transplantation. Generated by immunoSEQ multiplex PCR, the TCRdb table keeps only in-frame clones and is missing some. The sample lists around 20,000 clones, 75% to 95% occurring once. Trimming took 5 bases from V and 3 from J; bases not matched to a gene: 24. This CDR3 is 21 amino acids long. Germline V lookup: CDR1 SGHVS, CDR2 FQNEAQ. This receptor was identified in a human patient who received an intestinal transplant, so some T cells may come from the graft donor. The chain links TRBV7-8 to TRBJ2-7; 11 nucleotides align to TRBD2. This sample comprised PBMCs, obtained around 350 days after transplant. CDR3 bases: TGTGCCAGCAGCCAGAGATTGGGGTTAAAGCTAGCGGGAGGTTCGGGCTACGAGCAGTACTTC. Its translation is CASSQRLGLKLAGGSGYEQYF.